These 22 T cell receptor beta chains were all obtained from the same sample, sequenced in a study of monozygotic twins with cystic fibrosis. The table came from immunoSEQ multiplex PCR; TCRdb's copy has only in-frame clones and leaves some out. The sample shows some 14,000 clones, roughly 93% of them seen only once. Sequenced sample: blood. Source of these receptors: a girl aged 2 to 10 with cystic fibrosis.

This chain connects TRBV9 to TRBJ2-1; D is perhaps TRBD1 (6 bases). Per the germline V gene, CDR1 is SGDLS and CDR2 is YYNGEE. The CDR3 is made up of 13 amino acids. Here the CDR3 reads CASNRAPYNEQFF. The DNA for the CDR3 is TGTGCTTCTAACAGGGCACCCTACAATGAGCAGTTCTTC. The whole variable domain, remainder taken from reference TRBV9 and TRBJ2-1, is DSGVTQTPKHLITATGQRVTLRCSPRSGDLSVYWYQQSLDQGLQFLIQYYNGEERAKGNILERFSAQQFPDLHSELNLSSLELGDSALYFCASNRAPYNEQFFGPGTRLTVL.

The rearrangement uses TRBV11-3 and TRBJ1-5; possible D gene TRBD1, 5 bases. Between the trimmed V and J ends, which lost 7 bases and 4 bases, there was a span of 17 bases. The germline V gene encodes CDR1 SGHNT and CDR2 YENEEA. This CDR3 contains 15 residues. The CDR3 spells CASTFRGRRNQPQHF. DNA of the CDR3: TGTGCCAGCACCTTTAGGGGCAGGCGTAATCAGCCCCAGCATTTT.

The chain is built from TRBV7-2 and TRBJ2-3; tentative D call: TRBD1 (6 bases). In germline, CDR1 is SGHTA, CDR2 FQGNSA. CDR3 length equals 14 residues. Trimming cost V 7 bases and J 9 bases, with 20 bases left between them. The chain's CDR3 is CASTQRVGQGTQYF. In nucleotides, the CDR3 is TGTGCCAGCACCCAGAGGGTGGGGCAGGGGACGCAGTATTTT. Together with reference TRBV7-2 and TRBJ2-3, the CDR3 gives the full variable domain: GAGVSQSPSNKVTEKGKDVELRCDPISGHTALYWYRQSLGQGLEFLIYFQGNSAPDKSGLPSDRFSAERTGGSVSTLTIQRTQQEDSAVYLCASTQRVGQGTQYFGPGTRLTVL.

The chain couples TRBV5-5 to TRBJ2-7; maybe TRBD1 (6 bases). The CDR3 is made up of 12 amino acids. Germline values: CDR1 SGHKS, CDR2 YYEKEE (reference sequence). V gave up 4 bases and J gave up 6 bases, with 11 bases separating them. The CDR3 here is CASSVYRAEQYF. CDR3 in DNA: TGTGCCAGCAGCGTTTACAGGGCCGAGCAGTACTTC.

The V and J genes are TRBV19 and TRBJ1-1; 8 bases are a match to TRBD1. Germline V CDR1 and CDR2: LNHDA, SQIVND (reference sequence). With V trimmed by 7 bases and J by 5 bases, 15 bases remained unmatched. The CDR3 length is 16 residues. The CDR3 sequence is CASTDFHGQGRTEAFF. DNA for the CDR3: TGTGCCAGTACCGACTTCCACGGACAGGGAAGAACTGAAGCTTTCTTT.

This chain uses TRBV5-5 with TRBJ2-1; TRBD1 or TRBD2 may be the D gene (5 bases each). This CDR3 spans 16 amino acids. Germline-derived CDR1 and CDR2 are SGHKS and YYEKEE (reference sequence). Deletions cut 4 bases from V and 0 bases from J, with 14 bases between. The CDR3 nucleotides are TGTGCCAGCAGCCGCTGGGGCGGGTTCTCCTACAATGAGCAGTTCTTC. As protein: CASSRWGGFSYNEQFF. Supplemented by reference TRBV5-5 and TRBJ2-1, the full variable domain reads DAGVTQSPTHLIKTRGQQVTLRCSPISGHKSVSWYQQVLGQGPQFIFQYYEKEERGRGNFPDRFSARQFPNYSSELNVNALLLGDSALYLCASSRWGGFSYNEQFFGPGTRLTVL.

The J gene is TRBJ1-2, the V gene TRBV7-9; a possible D gene is TRBD1 (5 bases). Trimming left V 5 bases short and J 4 bases short, with 14 bases between. The CDR3 is 14 amino acids. CDR1 SEHNR and CDR2 FQNEAQ come from the germline V gene (reference sequence). CDR3 nucleotides: TGTGCCAGCAGCCCCCCCGGGGGGTTCTATGGCTACACCTTC. Its protein product is CASSPPGGFYGYTF.

Here the CDR3 DNA reads TGTGCCAGCAGCTTAGAAGGGTTTGGAGATACGCAGTATTTT. Translated: CASSLEGFGDTQYF. V is TRBV7-2 and J is TRBJ2-3; D not resolved. Germline V gene lookup returns CDR1 SGHTA and CDR2 FQGNSA. This CDR3 has 14 residues. V lost 1 base to trimming and J lost 5 bases, with 10 bases between them.

CDR3 nucleotide sequence: TGTGCCAGCAGTCTGGACAGGGACTATGGCTACACCTTC. Translated, it gives CASSLDRDYGYTF. V gene TRBV6-5 combines with J gene TRBJ1-2; 8 bases line up with TRBD1. CDR1 and CDR2 from the germline V gene are MNHEY and SVGAGI. The trim removed 5 bases at V and 3 bases at J, leaving 2 bases unmatched. This CDR3 region has 13 residues.

This chain uses TRBV9 with TRBJ1-2; D not certain. The V end was cut by 4 bases, the J end by 2 bases, with 15 bases between. Germline CDR1 reads SGDLS; CDR2 reads YYNGEE. This CDR3 is built from 15 residues. DNA of the CDR3: TGTGCCAGCAGCTCTCGACACACAGCAAACTATGGCTACACCTTC. Residues: CASSSRHTANYGYTF. Looking up the rest from reference TRBV9 and TRBJ1-2 gives the full variable domain: DSGVTQTPKHLITATGQRVTLRCSPRSGDLSVYWYQQSLDQGLQFLIQYYNGEERAKGNILERFSAQQFPDLHSELNLSSLELGDSALYFCASSSRHTANYGYTFGSGTRLTVV.

The J gene is TRBJ2-1, the V gene TRBV27; D remains unclear. CDR3 length: 14 residues. The V end was cut by 5 bases, the J end by 7 bases, with 15 bases between. Germline-derived CDR1 and CDR2 are MNHEY and SMNVEV (reference sequence). The CDR3 spells CASSPFPEMNEQFF. As DNA, the CDR3 is TGTGCCAGCAGTCCCTTTCCGGAAATGAATGAGCAGTTCTTC.

This chain uses TRBV6-6 with TRBJ2-7; maybe TRBD1 (6 bases). Germline assignment: CDR1 MNHNY and CDR2 SVGAGI (reference sequence). Between the trimmed V and J ends, which lost 9 bases and 0 bases, there was a span of 12 bases. This CDR3 spans 13 amino acids. This CDR3 is CASSDRSSYEQYF. The CDR3 DNA is TGTGCCAGTTCCGACAGGAGCTCCTACGAGCAGTACTTC.

This clone was seen just once. The rearrangement joins TRBV11-3 to TRBJ2-7, with 8 bases aligning to TRBD2. V lost 5 bases, J lost 2 bases, and 5 bases stayed unmatched. CDR1 and CDR2 from the germline V gene are SGHNT and YENEEA. The CDR3 runs to 14 residues. The CDR3 region is CASSPGGQTYEQYF. CDR3 sequence (DNA): TGTGCCAGCAGCCCGGGGGGGCAGACCTACGAGCAGTACTTC.

The chain has TRBV2 and TRBJ1-1, with D uncertain. V lost 7 bases and J 0 bases, leaving 9 bases between the germline ends. CDR3 length equals 13 residues. CDR1 and CDR2 from the germline V gene are SNHLY and FYNNEI. The CDR3 loop is CASKAILNTEAFF. CDR3 in DNA: TGTGCCAGCAAGGCCATCTTGAACACTGAAGCTTTCTTT.

A single count supports this clone. The genes are TRBV5-1 and TRBJ1-1; 8 nucleotides match TRBD1. This CDR3 region has 15 residues. CDR1 and CDR2 (germline): SGHRS, YFSETQ. The junction had 10 bases not matched to a gene; V was cut back by 4 bases and J by 5 bases. CDR3: CASSPPSGGWTEAFF. DNA for the CDR3: TGCGCCAGCAGCCCCCCCTCAGGGGGCTGGACTGAAGCTTTCTTT.

V gene TRBV27 combines with J gene TRBJ1-5; D not certain. Germline V gene lookup returns CDR1 MNHEY and CDR2 SMNVEV (reference sequence). With 6 bases removed from V and 3 bases from J, the gap between germline ends came to 9 bases. The CDR3 sequence is 13 residues long. The CDR3 DNA is TGTGCCAGCAGACCCCTCACCAATCAGCCCCAGCATTTT. Translated: CASRPLTNQPQHF.

The CDR3 nucleotides read TGTGCCAGTAGTCCCCAGGACCTTTTCGGATGGGGCTACACCTTC. This gives the protein CASSPQDLFGWGYTF. This chain links TRBV19 with TRBJ1-2; D unresolved. Trimming took off 5 bases at V and 8 bases at J, with 21 bases between the two ends. Germline CDR1 LNHDA, CDR2 SQIVND (reference sequence). This CDR3 contains 15 residues.

The J gene is TRBJ2-7, the V gene TRBV5-1; no reliable D call. V shed 3 bases and J shed 3 bases, with 10 bases lying between them. Germline V gene sequence: CDR1 SGHRS, CDR2 YFSETQ. The CDR3 runs 13 residues. The CDR3 bases are TGCGCCAGCAGCTCCGGACCCAACTACGAGCAGTACTTC. This encodes CASSSGPNYEQYF.

This rearrangement joins TRBV28 to TRBJ2-7; D perhaps matches TRBD1 (5 bases). The ends were cut back, 6 bases at V and 3 bases at J, with 12 bases in the middle. CDR1 is MDHEN, CDR2 SYDVKM, per germline. This CDR3 contains 13 residues. CDR3 nucleotide sequence: TGTGCCAGCAGCTTCGTGACAGACTACGAGCAGTACTTC. This sequence encodes CASSFVTDYEQYF.

The chain joins TRBV29-1 to TRBJ2-7; D gene unclear. CDR1 and CDR2 (germline): SQVTM, ANQGSEA. V lost 7 bases, J lost 0 bases, and 16 bases lay in between. The CDR3 has 14 residues. CDR3 nucleotide sequence: TGCAGCGCCTCGCCGTCCCTTTTCTCCTACGAGCAGTACTTC. Encoded protein: CSASPSLFSYEQYF.

The chain couples TRBV7-6 to TRBJ2-1, with 12 bases fitting TRBD2. Trimming took 2 bases from V and 6 from J; bases not matched to a gene: 8. Germline assignment: CDR1 SGHVS and CDR2 FNYEAQ. This CDR3 region has 17 residues. Written as DNA, the CDR3 is TGTGCCAGCAGCTTATTACCGGAACTAGCGGGAGGCAATGAGCAGTTCTTC. This gives the protein CASSLLPELAGGNEQFF.

This clone has just one count. The V and J genes are TRBV19 and TRBJ1-5; 8 bases are shared with TRBD1. V was pared by 1 base and J by 2 bases, with 16 bases of the junction left unmatched. The CDR3 length is 20 residues. CDR1 is LNHDA and CDR2 is SQIVND in the germline V gene (reference sequence). The DNA for the CDR3 is TGTGCCAGTAGTATAGGGAGGGACAGGACTACTCTCAAGGGCAATCAGCCCCAGCATTTT. This codes for CASSIGRDRTTLKGNQPQHF.